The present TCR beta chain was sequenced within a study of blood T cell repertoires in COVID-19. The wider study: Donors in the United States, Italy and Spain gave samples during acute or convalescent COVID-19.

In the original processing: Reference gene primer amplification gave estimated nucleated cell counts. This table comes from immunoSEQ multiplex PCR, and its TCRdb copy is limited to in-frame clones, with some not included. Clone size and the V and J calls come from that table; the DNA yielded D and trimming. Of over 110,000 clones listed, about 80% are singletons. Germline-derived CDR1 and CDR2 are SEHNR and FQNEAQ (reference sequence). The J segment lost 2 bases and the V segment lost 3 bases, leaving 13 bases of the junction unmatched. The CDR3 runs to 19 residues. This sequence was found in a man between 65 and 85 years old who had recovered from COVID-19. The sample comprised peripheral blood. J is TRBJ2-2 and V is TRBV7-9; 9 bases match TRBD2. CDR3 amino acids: CASSFPVSGSAANTGELFF. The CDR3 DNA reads TGTGCCAGCAGCTTCCCGGTTAGCGGGAGCGCCGCAAACACCGGGGAGCTGTTTTTT.